These 30 T cell receptor beta chains share one sample of origin, sequenced in a study of vaccination effects on CD4 cells after COVID-19 (dated by TCRdb to 2022 to 2024). Antigen specificity for these receptors is unknown. The library was prepared using the immunoSEQ multiplex PCR assay. The clones in this table, taken by TCRdb from immuneACCESS, are in-frame only. Not every clone is retained; where verified, under half of the shortfall comes from an unresolved V gene, and the cause of the rest is unknown. In all, the sample holds 55,000 to 75,000 clones, and less than 85% of those were seen once. The ten top clones hold roughly 2.8% of the sample. In the ViraFEST assay, PBMC were stimulated with viral peptide pools, and TCR sequencing was then used to find antigen-specific CD4+ T cell clonotypes based on their expansion. After less than eleven days of culture, CD4+ T cells were isolated with the EasySep CD4+ T cell isolation kit. None of the healthy vaccine recipients had a prior SARS-CoV-2 infection, which was confirmed by nucleocapsid antibody tests that came back negative both before and after vaccination.

This sample comprised CD4+ T cells from PBMCs cultured with HCoV-NL63 spike peptides, obtained before COVID-19 vaccination. The cell subset or site label, as the study defines it: HCoV-NL63 spike overlapping peptide pool stimulation. The receptors were sampled from a human donor who received a COVID-19 vaccine.

The CDR3 spells CSVNRDNSFYGYTF. The CDR3, as DNA: TGCAGCGTTAACCGGGACAATAGTTTCTATGGCTACACCTTC. The chain uses TRBV29-1 and TRBJ1-2; perhaps TRBD1 as D (6 bases). The V gene lost 5 bases and the J gene lost 4 bases, with 17 bases spanning the gap. There are 14 residues in the CDR3. In germline, CDR1 is SQVTM, CDR2 ANQGSEA.

The chain couples TRBV11-1 to TRBJ2-5; tentative D call: TRBD1 (5 bases). There are 14 residues in the CDR3. V was cut by 1 base and J by 5 bases, with 11 bases left in between. Germline V gene sequence: CDR1 SGHAT, CDR2 FQDESV (reference sequence). CDR3 DNA sequence: TGTGCCAGCAGCTTAGTTCTGACAGATGAGACCCAGTACTTC. Translation gives CASSLVLTDETQYF.

This chain uses TRBV28 with TRBJ1-4; no definite D call. Trimming removed 5 bases from V and 8 bases from J, with 3 bases in between. The CDR3 has 10 residues. Germline CDR1 MDHEN, CDR2 SYDVKM. CDR3 sequence: CASSEEKLFF. In DNA form, the CDR3 reads TGTGCCAGCAGTGAAGAAAAACTGTTTTTT.

The chain joins TRBV15 to TRBJ1-5; D might be TRBD1 (5 bases). The CDR3 loop spans 14 amino acids. Germline-derived CDR1 and CDR2 are LNHNV and YYDKDF (reference sequence). Trimming pared 8 bases from V and 2 bases from J, leaving 13 bases between. The CDR3 sequence is CATGPSGGNQPQHF. In DNA form, the CDR3 reads TGTGCCACCGGGCCTTCGGGGGGCAATCAGCCCCAGCATTTT.

This clone was detected once. The chain is built from TRBV30 and TRBJ1-6; 7 bases match TRBD1. The germline CDR1 and CDR2 sequences are GTSNPN and SVGIG (reference sequence). V shed 4 bases and J 5 bases; nucleotides not matched to a gene: 2. This CDR3 spans 13 amino acids. The CDR3 sequence is CAWTTGDNSPLHF. The CDR3 DNA is TGTGCCTGGACCACAGGGGATAATTCACCCCTCCACTTT.

This clone was counted a single time. The chain uses TRBV5-5 and TRBJ2-1; TRBD1 might be the D (6 bases). This CDR3 region has 13 residues. V lost 3 bases, J lost 6 bases, and 10 bases lay in between. The germline V gene has CDR1 SGHKS and CDR2 YYEKEE (reference sequence). In DNA, the CDR3 is TGTGCCAGCAGCTCCCGGACAGCCAATGAGCAGTTCTTC. Its protein product is CASSSRTANEQFF.

The V and J genes are TRBV19 and TRBJ2-5, with 7 bases fitting TRBD1. V dropped 5 bases and J dropped 8; count of bases not matched to a gene: 11. This CDR3 region has 14 residues. CDR1 LNHDA and CDR2 SQIVND come from the germline V gene (reference sequence). CDR3 sequence reads: CASSQTGARRTQYF. The DNA for the CDR3 is TGTGCCAGTAGTCAAACAGGGGCCCGCCGCACCCAGTACTTC. Looking up the rest from reference TRBV19 and TRBJ2-5 gives the full variable domain: DGGITQSPKYLFRKEGQNVTLSCEQNLNHDAMYWYRQDPGQGLRLIYYSQIVNDFQKGDIAEGYSVSREKKESFPLTVTSAQKNPTAFYLCASSQTGARRTQYFGPGTRLLVL.

The V gene is TRBV6-6, the J gene TRBJ1-4, with unresolved D. The germline gives CDR1 MNHNY, CDR2 SVGAGI (reference sequence). Trimming removed 5 bases from V and 3 bases from J, with 7 bases in between. This CDR3 comprises 13 residues. Here the CDR3 reads CASSDRANEKLFF. The CDR3 coding sequence is TGTGCCAGCAGTGACCGTGCTAATGAAAAACTGTTTTTT.

V is TRBV30 and J is TRBJ1-4; possible D gene TRBD1, 6 bases. The CDR3 runs 13 residues. Per germline, CDR1 GTSNPN and CDR2 SVGIG (reference sequence). V shed 3 bases and J shed 4 bases, with 9 bases lying between them. The CDR3 spells CAWRRGINEKLFF. DNA for the CDR3: TGTGCCTGGAGGAGGGGGATTAATGAAAAACTGTTTTTT.

The chain is built from TRBV2 and TRBJ1-2; no definite D call. V lost 10 bases and J 1 base, leaving 16 bases between the germline ends. The CDR3 extends over 14 amino acids. CDR1 and CDR2 (germline): SNHLY, FYNNEI. The CDR3 region is CANTRGGFNYGYTF. The CDR3 bases are TGTGCCAACACCCGCGGAGGGTTTAACTATGGCTACACCTTC. Full variable domain (remainder filled in from reference TRBV2 and TRBJ1-2): EPEVTQTPSHQVTQMGQEVILRCVPISNHLYFYWYRQILGQKVEFLVSFYNNEISEKSEIFDDQFSVERPDGSNFTLKIRSTKLEDSAMYFCANTRGGFNYGYTFGSGTRLTVV.

The J gene is TRBJ2-1, the V gene TRBV19; D is possibly TRBD1 (5 bases). This CDR3 comprises 15 residues. CDR1 LNHDA and CDR2 SQIVND come from the germline V gene (reference sequence). Trimming took 1 base from V and 1 from J, leaving 8 bases between them. The CDR3 DNA sequence: TGTGCCAGTAGTATAGTCCAGGGTTCCTACAATGAGCAGTTCTTC. Translating gives CASSIVQGSYNEQFF.

This clone appeared a single time. The rearrangement uses TRBV28 and TRBJ1-3; D unclear. CDR1 is MDHEN, CDR2 SYDVKM, per germline. The CDR3 is made up of 15 amino acids. V dropped 2 bases and J dropped 0 bases, with 8 bases sitting between them. The CDR3, as DNA: TGTGCCAGCAGTTTAGTGTCGACCTCTGGAAACACCATATATTTT. Its translation is CASSLVSTSGNTIYF.

This clone was detected a few times. The chain employs TRBV28 and TRBJ1-6, with 9 bases aligning to TRBD1. The CDR3 consists of 15 residues. V shed 5 bases, J shed 9 bases, and the junction held 8 bases outside the gene matches. In germline, CDR1 is MDHEN, CDR2 SYDVKM. CDR3 in amino acids: CASSPRTGVGSPLHF. The CDR3 DNA is TGTGCCAGCAGTCCCAGGACAGGGGTTGGTTCACCCCTCCACTTT.

This clone was counted between two and nine times. This rearrangement joins TRBV5-1 to TRBJ1-4; D may be TRBD1 (5 bases). This CDR3 has 14 amino acids. Germline-derived CDR1 and CDR2 are SGHRS and YFSETQ. The V end was cut by 3 bases, the J end by 8 bases, with 14 bases between. CDR3 sequence (DNA): TGCGCCAGCAGCTCCCCAGGGCGACAAGAAAAACTGTTTTTT. It yields the protein CASSSPGRQEKLFF.

The CDR3, as DNA: TGTGCCAGCAGTTTTCAGCGGGGGGGCATAGATACGCAGTATTTT. This sequence encodes CASSFQRGGIDTQYF. This chain joins TRBV28 and TRBJ2-3, with 10 positions matching TRBD2. The CDR3 contains 15 residues. Germline V gives CDR1 MDHEN, CDR2 SYDVKM. Trimming took 3 bases from V and 5 from J; bases not matched to a gene: 5.

This chain joins TRBV24-1 and TRBJ2-2; D possibly corresponds to TRBD2 (5 bases). V gave up 8 bases and J gave up 6 bases, with 12 bases separating them. CDR1 KGHDR and CDR2 SFDVKD come from the germline V gene. The CDR3 is made up of 13 amino acids. DNA of the CDR3: TGTGCCACCACCGGCGAGGGAGCCGGGGAGCTGTTTTTT. This sequence encodes CATTGEGAGELFF.

V gene TRBV7-2 combines with J gene TRBJ2-5; D is ambiguous. Germline CDR1 and CDR2: SGHTA and FQGNSA. This CDR3 comprises 15 residues. V lost 1 base to trimming and J lost 1 base, with 10 bases between them. CDR3 DNA sequence: TGTGCCAGCAGCTTAGAGTCCGTAACCCAAGAGACCCAGTACTTC. As protein: CASSLESVTQETQYF.

As DNA, the CDR3 is TGCGCCAGCAGCCAAGGACAGGGGGCCGTCGAGACCCAGTACTTC. Protein product: CASSQGQGAVETQYF. The V call is TRBV4-3, the J call TRBJ2-5; the match to TRBD1 covers 10 bases. V dropped 1 base and J dropped 5; count of bases not matched to a gene: 4. The length of the CDR3 is 15 residues. Germline V gives CDR1 LGHNA, CDR2 YSLEER.

The chain employs TRBV9 and TRBJ1-6, with 7 bases aligning to TRBD1. With 1 base clipped from V and 6 bases from J, the junction kept 1 base outside the gene matches. CDR3 size: 14 residues. From germline, CDR1 is SGDLS and CDR2 YYNGEE. CDR3 DNA: TGTGCCAGCAGCGTACGGGACAGTAATTCACCCCTCCACTTT. Its protein is CASSVRDSNSPLHF.

The chain couples TRBV19 to TRBJ2-2, with 10 bases lining up with TRBD2. Germline V gene sequence: CDR1 LNHDA, CDR2 SQIVND (reference sequence). Trimming removed 6 bases from V and 4 bases from J; junction bases left unmatched: 5. The CDR3 covers 15 residues. The CDR3 loop reads CASRKRGGLTGELFF. The CDR3 DNA sequence: TGTGCCAGTAGAAAGCGGGGGGGCCTCACCGGGGAGCTGTTTTTT.

The V gene is TRBV6-5, the J gene TRBJ2-7; TRBD1 might be the D (6 bases). In germline, CDR1 is MNHEY, CDR2 SVGAGI. This CDR3 region has 12 residues. Trimming cost V 5 bases and J 7 bases, with 12 bases left between them. The CDR3 nucleotides read TGTGCCAGCAGTCGGGGACACTGGGAGCAGTACGTC. Its translation is CASSRGHWEQYV.

V and J are TRBV5-1 and TRBJ2-2, with 7 bases that match TRBD1. V was pared by 4 bases and J by 1 base, with 4 bases of the junction left unmatched. CDR3 length equals 15 residues. CDR1 is SGHRS, CDR2 YFSETQ, per germline. CDR3 nucleotide sequence: TGCGCCAGCAGCATCTGGACAGGGAACACCGGGGAGCTGTTTTTT. Its protein is CASSIWTGNTGELFF.

Only a few counts were recorded for this clone. The rearrangement links TRBV7-6 to TRBJ2-3, with no clear D. This CDR3 comprises 16 residues. Germline V lookup: CDR1 SGHVS, CDR2 FNYEAQ. The ends were cut back, 4 bases at V and 2 bases at J, with 16 bases in the middle. The CDR3, as DNA: TGTGCCAGCAGCTCTATCTCATGGATGAACACAGATACGCAGTATTTT. Translation gives CASSSISWMNTDTQYF.

The CDR3 sequence is CASSSGPRGPNQPQHF. CDR3 nucleotides: TGTGCCAGCAGCTCGGGTCCCCGGGGGCCCAATCAGCCCCAGCATTTT. This rearrangement joins TRBV7-9 to TRBJ1-5; D is perhaps TRBD1 (6 bases). Looked up from germline, CDR1 is SEHNR and CDR2 is FQNEAQ (reference sequence). Between the trimmed V and J ends, which lost 4 bases and 3 bases, there was a span of 16 bases. CDR3 length: 16 amino acids.

The chain joins TRBV4-3 to TRBJ2-7; maybe TRBD2 (6 bases). This CDR3 comprises 17 residues. Germline V gene sequence: CDR1 LGHNA, CDR2 YSLEER. V shed 0 bases and J shed 3 bases, with 18 bases lying between them. The DNA for the CDR3 is TGCGCCAGCAGCCAAGATGAAGGGAGGCAGGACTGCTACGAGCAGTACGTC. It encodes CASSQDEGRQDCYEQYV.

This chain joins TRBV7-9 and TRBJ1-5, with no clear D. CDR1 is SEHNR and CDR2 is FQNEAQ in the germline V gene (reference sequence). The CDR3 has 12 residues. The ends were cut back, 3 bases at V and 6 bases at J, with 6 bases in the middle. This CDR3 is CASSFPGQPQHF. DNA of the CDR3: TGTGCCAGCAGCTTCCCCGGTCAGCCCCAGCATTTT.

V and J are TRBV2 and TRBJ2-3; D not resolved. Trimming took 5 bases from V and 5 from J, leaving 8 bases between them. Germline-derived CDR1 and CDR2 are SNHLY and FYNNEI. The CDR3 length is 12 residues. The CDR3, as DNA: TGTGCCAGCAGTAAGACGAGAGATACGCAGTATTTT. This gives the protein CASSKTRDTQYF. Using reference TRBV2 and TRBJ2-3 for the parts outside the CDR3, the full variable domain is EPEVTQTPSHQVTQMGQEVILRCVPISNHLYFYWYRQILGQKVEFLVSFYNNEISEKSEIFDDQFSVERPDGSNFTLKIRSTKLEDSAMYFCASSKTRDTQYFGPGTRLTVL.

The chain has TRBV5-1 and TRBJ2-5; D call uncertain. V dropped 0 bases and J dropped 3 bases, with 9 bases sitting between them. Germline CDR1 is SGHRS and CDR2 is YFSETQ. CDR3 length equals 14 residues. CDR3 amino acids: CASSLVSDKETQYF. CDR3 coding DNA: TGCGCCAGCAGCTTGGTGTCAGATAAAGAGACCCAGTACTTC.

The CDR3 region is CASSSRGHPSGNTIYF. The CDR3 DNA is TGTGCCAGCAGCTCCAGGGGACACCCGTCTGGAAACACCATATATTTT. This rearrangement joins TRBV6-2 or TRBV6-3 to TRBJ1-3; D might be TRBD1 (6 bases). CDR1 is MNHEY, CDR2 SVGEGT, per germline. The CDR3 length is 16 residues. Trimming left V 6 bases short and J 1 base short, with 16 bases between.

V gene TRBV28 combines with J gene TRBJ2-1, with D tentatively TRBD2 (5 bases). The V gene lost 8 bases and the J gene lost 0 bases, with 11 bases spanning the gap. There are 14 residues in the CDR3. Germline CDR1 MDHEN, CDR2 SYDVKM. In DNA, the CDR3 is TGTGCCAGCGATGAGCGGTTCTCCTACAATGAGCAGTTCTTC. Protein: CASDERFSYNEQFF.